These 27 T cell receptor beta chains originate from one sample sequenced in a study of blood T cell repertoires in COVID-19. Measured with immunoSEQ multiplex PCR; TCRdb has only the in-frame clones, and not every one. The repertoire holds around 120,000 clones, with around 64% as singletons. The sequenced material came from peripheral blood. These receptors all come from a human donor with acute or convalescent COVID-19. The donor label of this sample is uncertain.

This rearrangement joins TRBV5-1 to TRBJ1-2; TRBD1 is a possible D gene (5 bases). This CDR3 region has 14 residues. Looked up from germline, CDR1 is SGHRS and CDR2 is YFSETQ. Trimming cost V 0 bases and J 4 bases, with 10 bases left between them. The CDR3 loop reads CASSLEDSRYGYTF. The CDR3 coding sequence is TGCGCCAGCAGCTTGGAAGACAGTCGCTATGGCTACACCTTC.

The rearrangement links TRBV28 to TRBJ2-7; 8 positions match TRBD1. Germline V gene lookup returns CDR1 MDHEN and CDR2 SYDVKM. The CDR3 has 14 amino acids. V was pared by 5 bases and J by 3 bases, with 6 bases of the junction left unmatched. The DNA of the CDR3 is TGTGCCAGCAGTACCCGACAGGGGATCTACGAGCAGTACGTC. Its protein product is CASSTRQGIYEQYV.

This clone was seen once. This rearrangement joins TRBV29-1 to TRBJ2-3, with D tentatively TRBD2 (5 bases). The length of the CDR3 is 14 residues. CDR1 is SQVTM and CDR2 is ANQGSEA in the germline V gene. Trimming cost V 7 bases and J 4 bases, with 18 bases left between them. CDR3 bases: TGCAGCGGACTACAGCAATCGAGTGCAGATACGCAGTATTTT. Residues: CSGLQQSSADTQYF.

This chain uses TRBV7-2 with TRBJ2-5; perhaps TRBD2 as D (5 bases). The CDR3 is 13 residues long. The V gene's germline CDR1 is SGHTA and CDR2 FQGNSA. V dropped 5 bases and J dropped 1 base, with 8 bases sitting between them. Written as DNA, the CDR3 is TGTGCCAGCAGCCGTGGACTCCAAGAGACCCAGTACTTC. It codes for CASSRGLQETQYF.

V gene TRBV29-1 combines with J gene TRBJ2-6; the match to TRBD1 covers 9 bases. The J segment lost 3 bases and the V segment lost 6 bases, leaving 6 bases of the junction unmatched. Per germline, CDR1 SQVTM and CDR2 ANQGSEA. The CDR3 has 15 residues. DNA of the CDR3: TGCAGCGTAACCGGGACAGGGAGTGGGGCCAACGTCCTGACTTTC. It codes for CSVTGTGSGANVLTF. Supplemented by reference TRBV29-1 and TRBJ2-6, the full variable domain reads SAVISQKPSRDICQRGTSLTIQCQVDSQVTMMFWYRQQPGQSLTLIATANQGSEATYESGFVIDKFPISRPNLTFSTLTVSNMSPEDSSIYLCSVTGTGSGANVLTFGAGSRLTVL.

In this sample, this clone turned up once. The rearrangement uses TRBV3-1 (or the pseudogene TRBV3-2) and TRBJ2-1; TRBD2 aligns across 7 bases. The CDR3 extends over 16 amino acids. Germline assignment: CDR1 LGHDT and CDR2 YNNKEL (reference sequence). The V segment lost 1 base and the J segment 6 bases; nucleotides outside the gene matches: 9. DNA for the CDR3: TGTGCCAGCAGCCAAGGGGGGGGGTGGAGCCCCAATGAGCAGTTCTTC. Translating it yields CASSQGGGWSPNEQFF.

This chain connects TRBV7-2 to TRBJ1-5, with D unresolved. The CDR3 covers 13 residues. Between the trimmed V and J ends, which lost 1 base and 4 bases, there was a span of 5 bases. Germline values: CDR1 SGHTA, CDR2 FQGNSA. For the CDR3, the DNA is TGTGCCAGCAGCTTAGGTCCGAATCAGCCCCAGCATTTT. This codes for CASSLGPNQPQHF.

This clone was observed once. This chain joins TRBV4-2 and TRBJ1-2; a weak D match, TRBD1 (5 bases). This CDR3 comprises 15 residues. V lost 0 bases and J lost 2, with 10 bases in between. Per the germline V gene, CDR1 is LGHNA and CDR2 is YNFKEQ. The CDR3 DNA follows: TGTGCCAGCAGCCAAGACCTCCGGGGGAACTATGGCTACACCTTC. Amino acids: CASSQDLRGNYGYTF.

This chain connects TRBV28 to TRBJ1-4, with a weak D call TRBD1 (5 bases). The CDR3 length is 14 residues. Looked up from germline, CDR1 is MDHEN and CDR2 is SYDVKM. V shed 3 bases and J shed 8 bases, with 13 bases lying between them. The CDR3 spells CASSLRQGREKLFF. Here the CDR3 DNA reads TGTGCCAGCAGTTTGCGGCAGGGCCGGGAAAAACTGTTTTTT.

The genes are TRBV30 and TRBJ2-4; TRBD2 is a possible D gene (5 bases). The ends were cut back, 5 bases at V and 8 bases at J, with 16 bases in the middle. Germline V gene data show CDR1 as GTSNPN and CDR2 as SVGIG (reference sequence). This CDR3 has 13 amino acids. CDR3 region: CAWSGLGRHIQYF. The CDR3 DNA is TGTGCCTGGTCGGGTTTAGGGAGACACATTCAGTACTTC. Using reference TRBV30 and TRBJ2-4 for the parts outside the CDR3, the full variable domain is SQTIHQWPATLVQPVGSPLSLECTVEGTSNPNLYWYRQAAGRGLQLLFYSVGIGQISSEVPQNLSASRPQDRQFILSSKKLLLSDSGFYLCAWSGLGRHIQYFGAGTRLSVL.

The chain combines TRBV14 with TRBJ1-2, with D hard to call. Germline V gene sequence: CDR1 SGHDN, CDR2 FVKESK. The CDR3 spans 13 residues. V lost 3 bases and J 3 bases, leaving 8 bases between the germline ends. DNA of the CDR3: TGTGCCAGCAGCCAGGCTCGATACTATGGCTACACCTTC. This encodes CASSQARYYGYTF.

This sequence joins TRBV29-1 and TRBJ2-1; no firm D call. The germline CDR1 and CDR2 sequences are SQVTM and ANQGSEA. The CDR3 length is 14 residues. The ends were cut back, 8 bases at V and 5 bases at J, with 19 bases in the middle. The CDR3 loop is CSTTPTGLDNEQFF. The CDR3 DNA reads TGCAGCACTACTCCGACGGGTCTAGACAATGAGCAGTTCTTC.

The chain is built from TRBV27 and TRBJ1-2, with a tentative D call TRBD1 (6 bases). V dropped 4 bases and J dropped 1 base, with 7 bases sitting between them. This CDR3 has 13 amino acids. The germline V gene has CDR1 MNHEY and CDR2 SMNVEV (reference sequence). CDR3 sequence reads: CASSWGLNYGYTF. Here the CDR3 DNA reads TGTGCCAGCAGTTGGGGGCTTAACTATGGCTACACCTTC.

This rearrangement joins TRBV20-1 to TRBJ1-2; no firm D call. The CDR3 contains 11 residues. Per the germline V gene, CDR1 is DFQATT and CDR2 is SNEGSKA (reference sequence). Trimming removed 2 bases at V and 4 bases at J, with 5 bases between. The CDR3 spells CSARPSYGYTF. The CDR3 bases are TGCAGTGCTAGACCGTCCTATGGCTACACCTTC.

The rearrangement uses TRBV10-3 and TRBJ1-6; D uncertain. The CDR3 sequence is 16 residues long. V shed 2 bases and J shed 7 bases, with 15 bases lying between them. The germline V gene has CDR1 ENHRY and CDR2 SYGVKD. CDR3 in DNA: TGTGCCATCAGTGAGGTTACACCTAGATCGAATTCACCCCTCCACTTT. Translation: CAISEVTPRSNSPLHF.

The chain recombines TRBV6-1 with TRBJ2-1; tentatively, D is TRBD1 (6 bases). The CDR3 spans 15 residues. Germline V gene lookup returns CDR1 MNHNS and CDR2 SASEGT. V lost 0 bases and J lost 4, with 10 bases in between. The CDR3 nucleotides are TGTGCCAGCAGTGAAGCGACAGGAGAATACAATGAGCAGTTCTTC. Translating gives CASSEATGEYNEQFF.

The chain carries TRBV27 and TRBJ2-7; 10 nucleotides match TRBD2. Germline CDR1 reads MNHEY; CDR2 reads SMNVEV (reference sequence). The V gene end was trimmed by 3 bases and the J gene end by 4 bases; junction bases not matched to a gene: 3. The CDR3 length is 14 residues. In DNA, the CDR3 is TGTGCCAGCAGTTTCCCTAGCGGGGGATACGAGCAGTACTTC. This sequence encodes CASSFPSGGYEQYF.

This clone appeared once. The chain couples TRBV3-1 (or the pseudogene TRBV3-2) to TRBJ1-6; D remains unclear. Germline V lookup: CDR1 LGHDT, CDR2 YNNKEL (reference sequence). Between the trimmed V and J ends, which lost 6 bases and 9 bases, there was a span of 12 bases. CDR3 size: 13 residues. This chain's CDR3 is CASRPPGRSPLHF. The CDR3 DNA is TGTGCCAGCAGGCCACCGGGTCGTTCACCCCTCCACTTT.

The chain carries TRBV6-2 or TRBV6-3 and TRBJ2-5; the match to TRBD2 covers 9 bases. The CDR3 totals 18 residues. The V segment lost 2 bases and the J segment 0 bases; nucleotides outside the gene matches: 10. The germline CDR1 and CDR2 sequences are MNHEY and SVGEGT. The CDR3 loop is CASSYGLSSGAYQETQYF. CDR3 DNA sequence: TGTGCCAGCAGTTACGGGTTGTCTAGCGGGGCGTACCAAGAGACCCAGTACTTC.

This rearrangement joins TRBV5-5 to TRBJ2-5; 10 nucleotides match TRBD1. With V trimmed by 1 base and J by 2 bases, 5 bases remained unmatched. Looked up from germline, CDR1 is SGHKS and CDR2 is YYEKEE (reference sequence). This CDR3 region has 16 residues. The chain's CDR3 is CASSLTDRGRQETQYF. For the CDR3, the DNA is TGTGCCAGCAGCTTGACGGACAGGGGGAGACAAGAGACCCAGTACTTC.

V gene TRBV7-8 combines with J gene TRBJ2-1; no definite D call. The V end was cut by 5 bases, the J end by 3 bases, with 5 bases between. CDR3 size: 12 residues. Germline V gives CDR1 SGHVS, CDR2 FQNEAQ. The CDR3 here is CASSTDYNEQFF. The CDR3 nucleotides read TGTGCCAGCAGCACAGACTACAATGAGCAGTTCTTC.

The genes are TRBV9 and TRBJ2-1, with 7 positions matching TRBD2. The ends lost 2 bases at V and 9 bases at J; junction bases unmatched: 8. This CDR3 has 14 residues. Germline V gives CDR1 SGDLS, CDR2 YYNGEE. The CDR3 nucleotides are TGTGCCAGCAGCGTCGGACTAGTCAGTACTGAGCAGTTCTTC. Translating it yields CASSVGLVSTEQFF.

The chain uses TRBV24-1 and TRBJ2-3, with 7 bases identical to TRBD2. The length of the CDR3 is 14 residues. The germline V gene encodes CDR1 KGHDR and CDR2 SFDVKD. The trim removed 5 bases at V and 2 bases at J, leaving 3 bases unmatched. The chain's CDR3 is CATSGEGFTDTQYF. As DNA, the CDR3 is TGTGCCACCAGTGGGGAGGGCTTCACAGATACGCAGTATTTT.

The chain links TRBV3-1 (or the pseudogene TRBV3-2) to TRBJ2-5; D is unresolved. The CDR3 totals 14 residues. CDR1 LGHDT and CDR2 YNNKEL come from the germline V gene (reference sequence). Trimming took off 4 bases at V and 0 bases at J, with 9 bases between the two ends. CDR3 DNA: TGTGCCAGCAGCCGTCGCGGTTACCAAGAGACCCAGTACTTC. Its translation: CASSRRGYQETQYF.

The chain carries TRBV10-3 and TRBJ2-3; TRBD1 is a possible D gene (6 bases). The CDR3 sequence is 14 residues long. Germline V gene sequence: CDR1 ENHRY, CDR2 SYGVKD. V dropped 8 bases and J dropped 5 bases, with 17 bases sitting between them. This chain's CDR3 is CAIGRQAAVDTQYF. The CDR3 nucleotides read TGTGCCATCGGGAGACAGGCAGCGGTAGATACGCAGTATTTT.

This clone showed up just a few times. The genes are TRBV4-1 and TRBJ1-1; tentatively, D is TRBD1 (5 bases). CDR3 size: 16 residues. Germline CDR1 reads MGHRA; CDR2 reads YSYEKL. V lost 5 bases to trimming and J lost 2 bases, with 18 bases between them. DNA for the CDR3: TGCGCCAGCAGCGCACCGGGGGGACCGCGAAACACTGAAGCTTTCTTT. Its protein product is CASSAPGGPRNTEAFF.

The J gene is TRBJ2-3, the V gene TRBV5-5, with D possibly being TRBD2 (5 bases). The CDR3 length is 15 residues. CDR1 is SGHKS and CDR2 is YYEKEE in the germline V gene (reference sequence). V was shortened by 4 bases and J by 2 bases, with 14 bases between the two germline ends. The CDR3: CASSPDSRPTDTQYF. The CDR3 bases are TGTGCCAGCAGCCCGGACTCCCGACCCACAGATACGCAGTATTTT. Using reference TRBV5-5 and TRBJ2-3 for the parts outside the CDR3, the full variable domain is DAGVTQSPTHLIKTRGQQVTLRCSPISGHKSVSWYQQVLGQGPQFIFQYYEKEERGRGNFPDRFSARQFPNYSSELNVNALLLGDSALYLCASSPDSRPTDTQYFGPGTRLTVL.